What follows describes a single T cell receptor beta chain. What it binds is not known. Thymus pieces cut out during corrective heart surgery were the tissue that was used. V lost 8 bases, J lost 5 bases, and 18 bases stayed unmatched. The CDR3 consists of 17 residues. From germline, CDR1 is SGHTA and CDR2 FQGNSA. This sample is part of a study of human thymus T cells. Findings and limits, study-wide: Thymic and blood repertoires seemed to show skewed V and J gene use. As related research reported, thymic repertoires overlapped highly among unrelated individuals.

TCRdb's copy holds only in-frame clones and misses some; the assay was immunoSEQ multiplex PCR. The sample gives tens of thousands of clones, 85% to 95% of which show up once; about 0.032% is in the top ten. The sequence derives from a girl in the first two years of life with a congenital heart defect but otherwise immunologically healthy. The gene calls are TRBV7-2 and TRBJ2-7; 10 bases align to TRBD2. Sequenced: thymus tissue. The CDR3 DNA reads TGTGCCAGCTCTCCTACCCCTTCTAGCGGGAGTTACGACGAGCAGTACTTC. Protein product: CASSPTPSSGSYDEQYF.